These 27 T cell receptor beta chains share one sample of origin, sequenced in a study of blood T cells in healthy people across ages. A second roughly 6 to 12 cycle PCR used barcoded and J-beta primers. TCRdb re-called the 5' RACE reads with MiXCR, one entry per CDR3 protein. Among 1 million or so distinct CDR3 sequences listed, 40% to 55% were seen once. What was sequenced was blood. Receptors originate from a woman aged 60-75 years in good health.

The chain's CDR3 is CSARDGTGGGYTF. In DNA form, the CDR3 reads TGCAGTGCTAGGGATGGGACAGGGGGAGGCTACACCTTC. The V call is TRBV20-1, the J call TRBJ1-2; TRBD1 aligns across 11 bases. The CDR3 extends over 13 amino acids. The J segment lost 8 bases and the V segment lost 3 bases, leaving 5 bases of the junction unmatched. Germline-derived CDR1 and CDR2 are DFQATT and SNEGSKA (reference sequence).

The CDR3 coding sequence is TGTGCCAGCAGCCCCCGACCGGAGCCCTACGAGCAGTACTTC. As protein: CASSPRPEPYEQYF. The chain is built from TRBV7-9 and TRBJ2-5; no firm D call. Near its end, the DNA agrees better with TRBJ2-7, so the J call may be wrong. In germline, CDR1 is SEHNR, CDR2 FQNEAQ (reference sequence). The CDR3 extends over 14 amino acids.

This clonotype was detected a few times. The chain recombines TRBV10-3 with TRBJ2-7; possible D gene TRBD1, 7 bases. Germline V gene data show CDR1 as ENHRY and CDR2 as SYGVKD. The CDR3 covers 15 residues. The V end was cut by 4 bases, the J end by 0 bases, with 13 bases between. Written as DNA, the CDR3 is TGTGCCATCAGTGGGGGGGACAGCGTCTCCTACGAGCAGTACTTC. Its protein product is CAISGGDSVSYEQYF.

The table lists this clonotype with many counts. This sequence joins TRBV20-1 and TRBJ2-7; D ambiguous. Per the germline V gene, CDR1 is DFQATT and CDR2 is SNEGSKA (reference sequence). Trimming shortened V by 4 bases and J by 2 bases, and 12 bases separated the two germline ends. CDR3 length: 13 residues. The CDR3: CSATPARPYEQYF. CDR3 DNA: TGCAGTGCTACCCCCGCGCGGCCCTACGAGCAGTACTTC.

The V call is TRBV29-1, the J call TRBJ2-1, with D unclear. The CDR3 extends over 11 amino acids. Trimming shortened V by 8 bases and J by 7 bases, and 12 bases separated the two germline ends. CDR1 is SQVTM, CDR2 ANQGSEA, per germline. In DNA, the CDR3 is TGCAGCCTCCCGGTTAGGAATGAGCAGTTCTTC. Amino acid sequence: CSLPVRNEQFF.

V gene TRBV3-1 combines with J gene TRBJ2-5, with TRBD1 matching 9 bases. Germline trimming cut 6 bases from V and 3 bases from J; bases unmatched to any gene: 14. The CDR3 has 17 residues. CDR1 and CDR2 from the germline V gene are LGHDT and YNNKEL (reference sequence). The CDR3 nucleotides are TGTGCCAGCAGACGCGGTGGGTGGGACAGGGATGAAGAGACCCAGTACTTC. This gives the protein CASRRGGWDRDEETQYF.

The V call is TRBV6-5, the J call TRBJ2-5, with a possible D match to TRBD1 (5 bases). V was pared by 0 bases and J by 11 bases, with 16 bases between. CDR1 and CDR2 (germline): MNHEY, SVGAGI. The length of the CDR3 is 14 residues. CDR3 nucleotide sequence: TGTGCCAGCAGTTACTCGGGGCGAGGCGATGAGCAGTACTTC. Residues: CASSYSGRGDEQYF.

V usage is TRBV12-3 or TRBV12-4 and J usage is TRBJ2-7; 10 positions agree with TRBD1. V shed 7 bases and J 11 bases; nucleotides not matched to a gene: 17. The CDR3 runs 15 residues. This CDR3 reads CASTRGGTGEGSKYF. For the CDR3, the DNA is TGTGCCAGCACTCGGGGTGGGACAGGGGAAGGTTCGAAGTACTTC.

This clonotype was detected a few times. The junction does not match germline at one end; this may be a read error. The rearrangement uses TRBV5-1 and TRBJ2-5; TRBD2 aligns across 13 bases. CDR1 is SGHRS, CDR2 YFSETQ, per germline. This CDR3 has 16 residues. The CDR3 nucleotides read TGTGCCAGCAGTCTTGGGACTAGCGGGATCCAAGAGACCCAGTACTTC. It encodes CASSLGTSGIQETQYF.

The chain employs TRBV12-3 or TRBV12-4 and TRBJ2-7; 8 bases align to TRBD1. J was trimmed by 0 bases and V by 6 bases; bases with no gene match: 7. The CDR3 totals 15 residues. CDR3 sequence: CASRKQGVGSYEQYF. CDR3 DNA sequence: TGTGCCAGCAGAAAACAGGGGGTAGGCTCCTACGAGCAGTACTTC.

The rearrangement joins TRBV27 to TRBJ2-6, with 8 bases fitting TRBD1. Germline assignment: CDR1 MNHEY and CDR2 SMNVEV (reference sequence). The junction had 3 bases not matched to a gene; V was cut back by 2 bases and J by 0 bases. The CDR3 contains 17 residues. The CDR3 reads CASSLTTGGSGANVLTF. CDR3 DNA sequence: TGTGCCAGCAGTTTAACTACAGGGGGCTCTGGGGCCAACGTCCTGACTTTC.

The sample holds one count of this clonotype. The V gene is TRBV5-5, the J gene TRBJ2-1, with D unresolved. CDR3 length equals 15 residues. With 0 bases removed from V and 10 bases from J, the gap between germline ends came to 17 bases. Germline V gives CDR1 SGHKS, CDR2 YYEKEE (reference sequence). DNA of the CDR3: TGTGCCAGCAGCTTGGAACCACACGAGGTTTACGAGCAGTTCTTC. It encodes CASSLEPHEVYEQFF.

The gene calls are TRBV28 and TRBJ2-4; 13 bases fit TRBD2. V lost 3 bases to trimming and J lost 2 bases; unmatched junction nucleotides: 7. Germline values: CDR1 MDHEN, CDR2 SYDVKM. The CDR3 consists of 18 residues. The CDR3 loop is CASSFRSGTSGTKNIQYF. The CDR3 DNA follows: TGTGCCAGCAGTTTCCGCTCGGGGACTAGCGGGACCAAAAACATTCAGTACTTC.

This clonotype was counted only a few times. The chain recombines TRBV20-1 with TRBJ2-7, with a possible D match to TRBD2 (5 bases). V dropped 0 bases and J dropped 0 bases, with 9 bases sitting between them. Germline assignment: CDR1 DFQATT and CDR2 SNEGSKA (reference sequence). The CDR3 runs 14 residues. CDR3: CSARDRDYSYEQYF. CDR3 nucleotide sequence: TGCAGTGCTAGAGATCGGGATTACTCCTACGAGCAGTACTTC.

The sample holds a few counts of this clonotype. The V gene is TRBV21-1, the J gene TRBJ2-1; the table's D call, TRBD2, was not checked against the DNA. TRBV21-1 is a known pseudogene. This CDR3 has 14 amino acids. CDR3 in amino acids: CASSKGVGRETQFF. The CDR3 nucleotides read TGTGCCAGCAGCAAAGGGGTAGGGCGAGAGACCCAGTTCTTC.

The CDR3 region is CSASLGNLQETQYF. CDR3 in DNA: TGCAGTGCTAGCCTAGGGAATCTCCAAGAGACCCAGTACTTC. The chain carries TRBV20-1 and TRBJ2-5; D remains unclear. Per germline, CDR1 DFQATT and CDR2 SNEGSKA (reference sequence). The CDR3 is 14 residues long. Trimming took 3 bases from V and 1 from J, leaving 12 bases between them.

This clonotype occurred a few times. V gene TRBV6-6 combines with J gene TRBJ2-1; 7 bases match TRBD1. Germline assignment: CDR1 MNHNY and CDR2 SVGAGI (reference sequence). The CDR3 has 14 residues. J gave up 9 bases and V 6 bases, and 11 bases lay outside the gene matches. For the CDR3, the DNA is TGTGCCAGCAGCACGACCGAGACAGGGCTTGAGCAGTTCTTC. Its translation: CASSTTETGLEQFF.

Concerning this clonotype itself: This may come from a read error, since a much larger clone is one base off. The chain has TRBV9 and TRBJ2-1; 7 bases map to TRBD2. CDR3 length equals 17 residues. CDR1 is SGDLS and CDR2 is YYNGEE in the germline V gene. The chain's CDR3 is CASGVVAGASSYNEQFF. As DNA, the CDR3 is TGTGCCAGCGGCGTAGTGGCGGGAGCCAGCTCCTACAATGAGCAGTTCTTC.

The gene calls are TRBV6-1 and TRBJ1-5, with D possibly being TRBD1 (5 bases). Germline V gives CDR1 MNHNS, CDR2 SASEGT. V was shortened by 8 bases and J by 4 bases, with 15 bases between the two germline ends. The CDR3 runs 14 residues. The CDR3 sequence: CASARDGGNQPQHF. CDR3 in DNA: TGTGCCAGCGCCCGGGACGGGGGTAATCAGCCCCAGCATTTT.

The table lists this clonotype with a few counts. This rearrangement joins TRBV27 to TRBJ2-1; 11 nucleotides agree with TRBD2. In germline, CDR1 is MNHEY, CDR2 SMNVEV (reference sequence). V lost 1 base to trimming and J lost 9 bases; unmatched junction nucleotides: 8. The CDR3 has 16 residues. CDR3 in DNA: TGTGCCAGCAGTTTATTCGTAGCGGGAGGGCCAAGTGAGCAGTTCTTC. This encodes CASSLFVAGGPSEQFF.

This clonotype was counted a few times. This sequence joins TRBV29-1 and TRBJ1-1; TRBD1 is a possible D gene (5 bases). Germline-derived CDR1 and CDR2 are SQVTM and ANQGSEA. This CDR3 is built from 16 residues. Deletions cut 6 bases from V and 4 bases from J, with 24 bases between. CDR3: CSVSIRSLGGGTEAFF. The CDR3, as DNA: TGCAGCGTCTCCATTCGGTCCCTTGGTGGGGGCACTGAAGCTTTCTTT. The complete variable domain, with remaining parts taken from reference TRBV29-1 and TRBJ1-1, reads SAVISQKPSRDICQRGTSLTIQCQVDSQVTMMFWYRQQPGQSLTLIATANQGSEATYESGFVIDKFPISRPNLTFSTLTVSNMSPEDSSIYLCSVSIRSLGGGTEAFFGQGTRLTVV.

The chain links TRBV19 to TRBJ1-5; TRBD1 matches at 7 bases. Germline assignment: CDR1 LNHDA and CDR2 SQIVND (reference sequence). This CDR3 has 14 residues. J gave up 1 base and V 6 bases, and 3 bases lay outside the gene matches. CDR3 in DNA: TGTGCCAGTAGCATGACAGGGAGCAATCAGCCCCAGCATTTT. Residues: CASSMTGSNQPQHF.

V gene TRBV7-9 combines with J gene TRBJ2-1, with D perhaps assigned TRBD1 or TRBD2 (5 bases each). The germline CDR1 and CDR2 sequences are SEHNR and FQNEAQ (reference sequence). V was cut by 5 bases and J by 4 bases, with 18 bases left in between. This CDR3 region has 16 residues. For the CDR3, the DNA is TGTGCCAGCAGCACCCGGACATCCCGAGGGTACAATGAGCAGTTCTTC. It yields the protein CASSTRTSRGYNEQFF.

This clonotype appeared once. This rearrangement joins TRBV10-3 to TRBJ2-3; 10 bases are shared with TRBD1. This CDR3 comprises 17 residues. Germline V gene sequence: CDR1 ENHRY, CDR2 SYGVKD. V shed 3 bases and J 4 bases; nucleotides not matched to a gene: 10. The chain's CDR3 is CAISERGQGVGADTQYF. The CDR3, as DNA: TGTGCCATCAGTGAACGAGGACAGGGGGTGGGGGCAGATACGCAGTATTTT.

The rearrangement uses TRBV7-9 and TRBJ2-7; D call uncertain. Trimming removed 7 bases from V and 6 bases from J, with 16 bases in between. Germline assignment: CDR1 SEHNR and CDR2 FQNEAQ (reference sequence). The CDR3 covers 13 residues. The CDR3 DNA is TGTGCCAGCACCCATTTGGGTCTCTCCGAGCAGTACTTC. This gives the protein CASTHLGLSEQYF.

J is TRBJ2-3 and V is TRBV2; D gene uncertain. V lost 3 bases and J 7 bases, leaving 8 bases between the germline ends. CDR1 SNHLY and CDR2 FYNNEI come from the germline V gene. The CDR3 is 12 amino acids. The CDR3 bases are TGTGCCAGCAGTGAGGCACCCAATACGCAGTATTTT. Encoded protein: CASSEAPNTQYF. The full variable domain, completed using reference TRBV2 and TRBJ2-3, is EPEVTQTPSHQVTQMGQEVILRCVPISNHLYFYWYRQILGQKVEFLVSFYNNEISEKSEIFDDQFSVERPDGSNFTLKIRSTKLEDSAMYFCASSEAPNTQYFGPGTRLTVL.

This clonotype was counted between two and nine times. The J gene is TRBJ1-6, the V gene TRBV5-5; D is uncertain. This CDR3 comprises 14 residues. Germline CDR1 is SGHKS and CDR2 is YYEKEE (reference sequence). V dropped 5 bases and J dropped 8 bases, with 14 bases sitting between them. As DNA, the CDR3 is TGTGCCAGCAGACCCAGGCGGGAGGATTCACCCCTCCACTTT. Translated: CASRPRREDSPLHF.